The clone carrying this TCR beta chain has at least ten counts. With a J-beta primer mix and a sample-barcoded 5' primer, a second PCR ran about 7 to 12 cycles. TCRdb analysed the 5' RACE reads with MiXCR anew, one entry per CDR3 protein. The data show about 570,000 distinct CDR3 sequences, with about 29% seen just once and 3% to 4.5% held by the top ten. The data are from a study of blood T cells in healthy people across ages. A further study also used this sample, focusing on T cells of mothers and their children.

Sequenced sample: blood. The TCR was taken from a boy between 2 and 15 years old in good health.

The CDR3 loop reads CASSLGTAPEAFF. CDR3 nucleotide sequence: TGTGCCAGCAGCCTCGGGACCGCCCCTGAAGCTTTCTTT. V gene TRBV2 combines with J gene TRBJ1-1, with D perhaps TRBD1 (5 bases). The germline gives CDR1 SNHLY, CDR2 FYNNEI. With 6 bases removed from V and 6 bases from J, the gap between germline ends came to 14 bases. The CDR3 extends over 13 amino acids.